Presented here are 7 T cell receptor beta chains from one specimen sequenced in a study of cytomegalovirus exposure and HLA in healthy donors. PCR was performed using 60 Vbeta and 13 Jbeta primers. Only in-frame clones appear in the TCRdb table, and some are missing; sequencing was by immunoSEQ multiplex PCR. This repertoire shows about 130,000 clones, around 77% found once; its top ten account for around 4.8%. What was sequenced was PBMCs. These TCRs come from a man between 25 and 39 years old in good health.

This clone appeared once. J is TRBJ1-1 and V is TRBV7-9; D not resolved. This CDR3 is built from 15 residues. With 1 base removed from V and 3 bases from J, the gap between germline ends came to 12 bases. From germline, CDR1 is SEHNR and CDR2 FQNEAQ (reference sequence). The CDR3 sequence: CASSLGPLGDTEAFF. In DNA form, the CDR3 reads TGTGCCAGCAGCTTAGGACCCCTCGGAGACACTGAAGCTTTCTTT. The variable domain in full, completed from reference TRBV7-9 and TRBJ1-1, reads DTGVSQNPRHKITKRGQNVTFRCDPISEHNRLYWYRQTLGQGPEFLTYFQNEAQLEKSRLLSDRFSAERPKGSFSTLEIQRTEQGDSAMYLCASSLGPLGDTEAFFGQGTRLTVV.

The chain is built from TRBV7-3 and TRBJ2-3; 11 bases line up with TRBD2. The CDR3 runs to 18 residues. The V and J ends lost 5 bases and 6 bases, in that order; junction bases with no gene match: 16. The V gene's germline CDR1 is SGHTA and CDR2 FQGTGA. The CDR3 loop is CASSPKAGTSGPTDTQYF. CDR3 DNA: TGTGCCAGCAGCCCAAAGGCCGGGACTAGCGGCCCCACGGATACGCAGTATTTT.

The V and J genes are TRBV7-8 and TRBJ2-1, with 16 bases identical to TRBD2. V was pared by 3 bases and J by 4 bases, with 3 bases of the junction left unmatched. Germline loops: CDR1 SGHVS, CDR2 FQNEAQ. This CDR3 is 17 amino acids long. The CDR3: CASSLGLAGGRYNEQFF. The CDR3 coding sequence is TGTGCCAGCAGCTTGGGACTAGCGGGAGGGCGATACAATGAGCAGTTCTTC.

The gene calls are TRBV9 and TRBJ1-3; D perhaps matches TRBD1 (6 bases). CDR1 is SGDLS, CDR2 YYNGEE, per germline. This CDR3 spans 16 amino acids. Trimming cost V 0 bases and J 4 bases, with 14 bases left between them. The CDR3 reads CASSVGSRTAGNTIYF. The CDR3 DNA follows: TGTGCCAGCAGCGTAGGATCGAGGACAGCCGGAAACACCATATATTTT.

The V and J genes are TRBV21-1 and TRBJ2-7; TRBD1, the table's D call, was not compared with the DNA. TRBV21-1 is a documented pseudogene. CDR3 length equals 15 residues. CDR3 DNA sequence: TGTGCCAGCAGCAAAGTACTGGACAGCTCTTACGAGCAGTACTTC. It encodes CASSKVLDSSYEQYF.

CDR3 in amino acids: CASSPGRREETQYF. The DNA for the CDR3 is TGCGCCAGCAGCCCGGGACGGAGGGAAGAGACCCAGTACTTC. The chain employs TRBV5-1 and TRBJ2-5; weak D call: TRBD2 (6 bases). V was pared by 4 bases and J by 3 bases, with 13 bases between. Germline V gene data show CDR1 as SGHRS and CDR2 as YFSETQ. This CDR3 comprises 14 residues.

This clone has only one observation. The CDR3 region has the DNA TGTGCCTGGAGCCGCGGGCCAGGGGCACACGAGCAGTACTTC. The encoded protein is CAWSRGPGAHEQYF. The chain is built from TRBV30 and TRBJ2-7, with D maybe TRBD1 (6 bases). Germline-derived CDR1 and CDR2 are GTSNPN and SVGIG (reference sequence). Trimming left V 3 bases short and J 5 bases short, with 17 bases between. This CDR3 is 14 amino acids long.